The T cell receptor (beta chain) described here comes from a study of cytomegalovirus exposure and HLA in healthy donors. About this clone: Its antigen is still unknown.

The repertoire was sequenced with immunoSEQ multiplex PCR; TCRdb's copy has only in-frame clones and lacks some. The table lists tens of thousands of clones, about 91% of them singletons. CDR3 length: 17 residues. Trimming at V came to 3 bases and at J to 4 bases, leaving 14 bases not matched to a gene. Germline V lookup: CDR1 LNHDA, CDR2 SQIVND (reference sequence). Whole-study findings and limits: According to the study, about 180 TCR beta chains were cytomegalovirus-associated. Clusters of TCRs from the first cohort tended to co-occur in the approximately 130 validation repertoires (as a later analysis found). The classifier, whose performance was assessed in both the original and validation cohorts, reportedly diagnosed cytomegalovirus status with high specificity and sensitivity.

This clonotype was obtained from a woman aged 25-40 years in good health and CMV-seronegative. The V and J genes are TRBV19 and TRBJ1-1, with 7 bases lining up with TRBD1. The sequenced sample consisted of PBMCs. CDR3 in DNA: TGTGCCAGTAGTATTTATGATATGAGGGGGCGAGGCACTGAAGCTTTCTTT. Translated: CASSIYDMRGRGTEAFF.